This T cell receptor (beta chain) was retrieved from a study of beta chain features in type 1 diabetes. Study context: Age, gender, cell numbers and subset yield matched between patients and controls. Over 85,000,000 sorted cells were examined across all samples. General study results and limits: Over-representation of high TCR-expressing cells was a possible consequence of cDNA sequencing.

The study reverse transcribed the entire isolated RNA, so it sequenced expressed TCRB transcripts. Each sample of naive, central memory or regulatory T cells had, on average, around 3.5 million reads. The repertoire was sequenced with immunoSEQ multiplex PCR; TCRdb's copy has only in-frame clones and lacks some. This table holds more than 300,000 clones, 8% found once. Germline V gives CDR1 SGDLS, CDR2 YYNGEE. This CDR3 contains 16 residues. V dropped 4 bases and J dropped 6; count of bases not matched to a gene: 6. This clone was detected only a few times. Its target is not known. The V and J genes are TRBV9 and TRBJ2-1; TRBD2 agrees at 14 bases. Sequenced sample: central memory CD4+ T cells from blood. The receptor comes from a woman in her late teens or twenties in good health. CDR3 residues: CASSPPGTSGSNEQFF. The CDR3 bases are TGTGCCAGCAGCCCTCCAGGGACTAGCGGGAGCAATGAGCAGTTCTTC. The entire variable domain, with the rest obtained from reference TRBV9 and TRBJ2-1, is as follows: DSGVTQTPKHLITATGQRVTLRCSPRSGDLSVYWYQQSLDQGLQFLIQYYNGEERAKGNILERFSAQQFPDLHSELNLSSLELGDSALYFCASSPPGTSGSNEQFFGPGTRLTVL.